This T cell receptor beta chain derives from a study of breast tumors, draining lymph nodes, adjacent tissues. This clonotype has ten or more counts. The lymph nodes were axillary draining lymph nodes from breast cancer patients. The CDR3 spans 13 residues. CDR1 and CDR2 (germline): KGHSH, LQKENI. The V end was cut by 6 bases, the J end by 5 bases, with 14 bases between. MiXCR, applied by TCRdb to the multiplex PCR reads, yields one record per CDR3 protein. Among about 180,000 distinct CDR3 sequences listed, 30% to 35% were seen once. The V call is TRBV18, the J call TRBJ2-7; possibly TRBD2 for D (5 bases). Sequenced input: axillary lymph node tissue. The source of this sequence is a female donor with breast cancer. Some clones in this sample may be carry-over from other donors' samples. The CDR3, as DNA: TGTGCCAGCTCGGAGCGAGTGGAGGACGAGCAGTACTTC. Protein product: CASSERVEDEQYF.